The 9 T cell receptor beta chains given below trace back to one sample, sequenced in a study of CD8 T cells in ankylosing spondylitis. Using its own MiXCR run on the 5' RACE reads, TCRdb lists one record per CDR3 protein. This repertoire shows 150,000 to 200,000 distinct CDR3 sequences, around a third found once; its top ten account for 6%. The sequencing sample was made of synovial fluid, either unsorted or a sorted T cell fraction (not recorded which). The source is a male donor with ankylosing spondylitis.

The rearrangement joins TRBV20-1 to TRBJ2-5; D may be TRBD2 (5 bases). This CDR3 is 15 amino acids long. The germline V and J ends were trimmed by 5 bases and 1 base, with 17 bases remaining between them. Germline values: CDR1 DFQATT, CDR2 SNEGSKA (reference sequence). CDR3 amino acids: CSAFSARPGQETQYF. In nucleotides, the CDR3 is TGCAGTGCTTTTAGCGCGCGCCCCGGCCAAGAGACCCAGTACTTC.

V gene TRBV12-3 or TRBV12-4 combines with J gene TRBJ2-5; 7 nucleotides match TRBD1. Trimming took 5 bases from V and 4 from J; bases not matched to a gene: 10. The CDR3 totals 15 residues. The CDR3 protein is CASSPQQGSGETQYF. Written as DNA, the CDR3 is TGTGCCAGCAGTCCACAACAGGGGTCAGGAGAGACCCAGTACTTC.

This chain links TRBV3-1 with TRBJ2-3; no clear D gene. The CDR3 sequence is 12 residues long. V was trimmed by 4 bases and J by 4 bases, leaving 6 bases between them. Germline V lookup: CDR1 LGHDT, CDR2 YNNKEL (reference sequence). The DNA for the CDR3 is TGTGCCAGCAGCCGACCCGCAGATACGCAGTATTTT. It encodes CASSRPADTQYF.

This clonotype was detected ten times or more. V usage is TRBV7-2 and J usage is TRBJ2-2; 8 bases fit TRBD2. Per germline, CDR1 SGHTA and CDR2 FQGNSA. This CDR3 is built from 16 residues. The junction had 4 bases not matched to a gene; V was cut back by 4 bases and J by 0 bases. CDR3 bases: TGTGCCAGCAGCTCTCCGGGACTAGCGAACACCGGGGAGCTGTTTTTT. Amino acids: CASSSPGLANTGELFF.

CDR3 in DNA: TGCGCCAGCAGCTTGGACACCGCCTACGAGCAGTACTTC. This encodes CASSLDTAYEQYF. V gene TRBV5-1 combines with J gene TRBJ2-7; D unresolved. Germline V gene lookup returns CDR1 SGHRS and CDR2 YFSETQ. Trimming took off 0 bases at V and 2 bases at J, with 6 bases between the two ends. The CDR3 totals 13 residues.

The chain uses TRBV10-3 and TRBJ1-2; D gene uncertain. The V end lost 0 bases, the J end lost 2 bases, and 7 bases lay between the germline ends. The V gene's germline CDR1 is ENHRY and CDR2 SYGVKD. This CDR3 has 14 amino acids. CDR3: CAISESYKNYGYTF. For the CDR3, the DNA is TGTGCCATCAGTGAGTCTTACAAGAACTATGGCTACACCTTC.

V gene TRBV30 combines with J gene TRBJ2-7; 7 nucleotides match TRBD1. J was trimmed by 2 bases and V by 2 bases; bases with no gene match: 6. This CDR3 region has 14 residues. Germline CDR1 GTSNPN, CDR2 SVGIG (reference sequence). This chain's CDR3 is CAWSPGTATYEQYF. DNA of the CDR3: TGTGCCTGGAGTCCCGGGACAGCTACCTACGAGCAGTACTTC.

J is TRBJ1-1 and V is TRBV12-3 or TRBV12-4, with TRBD1 as a possible D gene (6 bases). Trimming took off 5 bases at V and 8 bases at J, with 12 bases between the two ends. This CDR3 is 12 amino acids long. CDR3 nucleotide sequence: TGTGCCAGCAGTCGACAGGAGACCGAAGCTTTCTTT. The encoded protein is CASSRQETEAFF.

This clonotype came up many times. The chain employs TRBV9 and TRBJ2-1; 8 bases are a match to TRBD1. This CDR3 is built from 15 residues. V dropped 0 bases and J dropped 7; count of bases not matched to a gene: 6. CDR1 is SGDLS and CDR2 is YYNGEE in the germline V gene. The CDR3, as DNA: TGTGCCAGCAGCGTAGCTACAGGGGGGTTTAATGAGCAGTTCTTC. Residues: CASSVATGGFNEQFF.